This TCR beta chain derives from a study of cytotoxic CD8 clonotypes in ibrutinib-treated CLL. Whole-study context: Following a median approximately 12 months of treatment, with a range of 6 to 36, response samples were taken.

The table came from immunoSEQ multiplex PCR; TCRdb's copy has only in-frame clones and leaves some out. The table lists about 130,000 clones, about 85% of them singletons. The V gene end was trimmed by 6 bases and the J gene end by 4 bases; junction bases not matched to a gene: 9. The CDR3 consists of 15 residues. Germline V CDR1 and CDR2: KGHSH, LQKENI. This TCR was sampled from a human donor with chronic lymphocytic leukemia. Material: PBMCs, obtained after 24 months of ibrutinib treatment. This sequence joins TRBV18 and TRBJ2-4; the match to TRBD1 covers 7 bases. CDR3 region: CASSTTEGQKNIQYF. DNA of the CDR3: TGTGCCAGCTCTACGACAGAGGGACAGAAAAACATTCAGTACTTC.